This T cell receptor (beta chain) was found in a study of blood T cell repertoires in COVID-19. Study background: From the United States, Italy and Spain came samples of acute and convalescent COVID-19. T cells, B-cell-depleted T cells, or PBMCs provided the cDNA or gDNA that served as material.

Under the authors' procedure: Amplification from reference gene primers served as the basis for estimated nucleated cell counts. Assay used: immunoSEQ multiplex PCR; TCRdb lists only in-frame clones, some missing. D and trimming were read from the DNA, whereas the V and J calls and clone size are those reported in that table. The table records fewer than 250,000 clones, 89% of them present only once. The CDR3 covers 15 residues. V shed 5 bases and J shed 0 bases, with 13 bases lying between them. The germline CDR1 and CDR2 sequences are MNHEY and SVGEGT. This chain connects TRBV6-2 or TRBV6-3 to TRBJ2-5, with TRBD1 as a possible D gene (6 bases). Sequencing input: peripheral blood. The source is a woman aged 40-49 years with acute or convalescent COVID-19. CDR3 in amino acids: CASSPGAANQETQYF. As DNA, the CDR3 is TGTGCCAGCAGTCCAGGGGCGGCTAACCAAGAGACCCAGTACTTC.